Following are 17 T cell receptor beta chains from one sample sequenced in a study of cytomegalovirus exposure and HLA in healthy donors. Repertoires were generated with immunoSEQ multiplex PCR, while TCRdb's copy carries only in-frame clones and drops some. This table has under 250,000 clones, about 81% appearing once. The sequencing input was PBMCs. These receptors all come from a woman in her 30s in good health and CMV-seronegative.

CDR3 in DNA: TGTGCCAGCAGCTTTGGACTAGGAGAGACCCAGTACTTC. Translated: CASSFGLGETQYF. The V gene is TRBV7-2, the J gene TRBJ2-5, with 7 bases that match TRBD2. This CDR3 is 13 amino acids long. Germline V gene lookup returns CDR1 SGHTA and CDR2 FQGNSA. Trimming took 3 bases from V and 4 from J; bases not matched to a gene: 2.

CDR3 sequence (DNA): TGTGCCTCAGCGGAGACGAACACCGGGGAGCTGTTTTTT. It encodes CASAETNTGELFF. J is TRBJ2-2 and V is TRBV30, with a possible D match to TRBD2 (5 bases). This CDR3 region has 13 residues. V was pared by 7 bases and J by 0 bases, with 9 bases between. Per germline, CDR1 GTSNPN and CDR2 SVGIG (reference sequence).

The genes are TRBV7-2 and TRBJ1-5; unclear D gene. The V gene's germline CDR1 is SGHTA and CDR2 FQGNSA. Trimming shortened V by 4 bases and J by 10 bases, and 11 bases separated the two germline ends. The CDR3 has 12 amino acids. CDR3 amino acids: CASSSYVGPQHF. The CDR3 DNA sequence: TGTGCCAGCAGCTCCTACGTGGGCCCCCAGCATTTT.

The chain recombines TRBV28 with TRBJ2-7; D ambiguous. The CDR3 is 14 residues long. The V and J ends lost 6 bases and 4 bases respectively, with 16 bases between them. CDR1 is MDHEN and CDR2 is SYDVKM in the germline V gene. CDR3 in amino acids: CASSLPTPRYEQYF. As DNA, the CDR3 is TGTGCCAGCAGCCTCCCTACTCCGCGGTACGAGCAGTACTTC.

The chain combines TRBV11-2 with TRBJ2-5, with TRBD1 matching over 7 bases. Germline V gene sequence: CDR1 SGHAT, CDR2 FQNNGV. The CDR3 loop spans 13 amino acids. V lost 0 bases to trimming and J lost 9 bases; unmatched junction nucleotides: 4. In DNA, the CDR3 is TGTGCCAGCAGCTTAGATAACGACAGGGCCCAGTACTTC. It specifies CASSLDNDRAQYF.

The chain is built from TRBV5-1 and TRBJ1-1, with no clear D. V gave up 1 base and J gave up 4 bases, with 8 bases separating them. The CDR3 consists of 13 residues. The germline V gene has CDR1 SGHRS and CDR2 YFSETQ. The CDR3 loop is CASSLSGGTEAFF. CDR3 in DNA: TGCGCCAGCAGCTTGAGCGGCGGCACTGAAGCTTTCTTT.

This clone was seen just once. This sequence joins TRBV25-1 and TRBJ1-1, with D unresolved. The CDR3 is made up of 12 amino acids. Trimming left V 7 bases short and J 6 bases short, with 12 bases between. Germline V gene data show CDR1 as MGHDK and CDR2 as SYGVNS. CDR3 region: CASTRTWAEAFF. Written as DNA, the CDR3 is TGTGCCAGCACCCGGACTTGGGCTGAAGCTTTCTTT.

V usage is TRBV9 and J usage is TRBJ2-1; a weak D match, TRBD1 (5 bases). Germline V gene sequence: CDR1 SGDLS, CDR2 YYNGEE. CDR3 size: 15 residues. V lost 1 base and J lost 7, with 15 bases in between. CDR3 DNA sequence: TGTGCCAGCAGCGTAACCGGCAGGGTTATGAATGAGCAGTTCTTC. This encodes CASSVTGRVMNEQFF.

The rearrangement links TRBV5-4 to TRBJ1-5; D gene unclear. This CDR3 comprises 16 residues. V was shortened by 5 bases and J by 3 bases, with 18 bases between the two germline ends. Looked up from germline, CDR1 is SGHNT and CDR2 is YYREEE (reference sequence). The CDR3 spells CASRLPIRLLNQPQHF. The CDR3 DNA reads TGTGCCAGCAGGTTGCCTATCAGGCTTCTCAATCAGCCCCAGCATTTT.

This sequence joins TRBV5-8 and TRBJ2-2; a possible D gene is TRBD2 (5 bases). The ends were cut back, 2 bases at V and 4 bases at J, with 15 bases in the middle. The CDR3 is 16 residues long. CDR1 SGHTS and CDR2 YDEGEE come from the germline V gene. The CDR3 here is CASSLGIGMGTGELFF. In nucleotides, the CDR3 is TGTGCCAGCAGCTTAGGTATCGGGATGGGCACCGGGGAGCTGTTTTTT.

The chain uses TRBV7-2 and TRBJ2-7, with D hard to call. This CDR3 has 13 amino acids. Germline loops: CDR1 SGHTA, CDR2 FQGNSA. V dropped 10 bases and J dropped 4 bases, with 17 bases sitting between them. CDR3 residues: CATQLERSYEQYF. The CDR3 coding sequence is TGTGCCACCCAGCTTGAAAGGAGTTACGAGCAGTACTTC.

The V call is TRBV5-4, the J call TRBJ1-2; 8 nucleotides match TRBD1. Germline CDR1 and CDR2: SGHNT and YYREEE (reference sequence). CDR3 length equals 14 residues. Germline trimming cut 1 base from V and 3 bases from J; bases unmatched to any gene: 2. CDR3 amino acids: CASSLNRGDYGYTF. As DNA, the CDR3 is TGTGCCAGCAGCTTGAACAGGGGGGACTATGGCTACACCTTC.

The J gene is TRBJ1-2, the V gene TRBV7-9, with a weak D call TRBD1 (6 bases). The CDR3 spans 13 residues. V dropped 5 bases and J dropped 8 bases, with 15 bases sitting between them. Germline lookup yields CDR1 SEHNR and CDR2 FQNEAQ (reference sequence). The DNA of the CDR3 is TGTGCCAGCAGCACTACAGGGCCCGGGGGCTACACCTTC. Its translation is CASSTTGPGGYTF.

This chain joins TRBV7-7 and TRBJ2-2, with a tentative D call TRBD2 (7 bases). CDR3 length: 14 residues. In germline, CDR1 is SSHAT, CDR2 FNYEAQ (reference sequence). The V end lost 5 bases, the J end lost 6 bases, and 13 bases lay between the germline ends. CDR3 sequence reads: CASSSGTYSGELFF. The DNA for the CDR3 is TGTGCCAGCAGCAGCGGGACATACTCCGGGGAGCTGTTTTTT.

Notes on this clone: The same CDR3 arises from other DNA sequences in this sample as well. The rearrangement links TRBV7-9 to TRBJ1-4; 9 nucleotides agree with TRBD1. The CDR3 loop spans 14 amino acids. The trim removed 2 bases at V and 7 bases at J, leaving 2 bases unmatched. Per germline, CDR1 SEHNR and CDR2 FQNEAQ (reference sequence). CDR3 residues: CASSLRQGGEKLFF. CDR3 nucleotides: TGTGCCAGCAGCTTACGACAGGGGGGTGAAAAACTGTTTTTT.

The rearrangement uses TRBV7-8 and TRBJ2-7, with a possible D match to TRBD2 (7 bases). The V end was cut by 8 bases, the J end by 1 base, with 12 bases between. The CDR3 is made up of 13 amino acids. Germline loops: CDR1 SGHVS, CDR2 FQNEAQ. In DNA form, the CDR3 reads TGTGCCAGCTCGGGGGGCAGGTCCTACGAGCAGTACTTC. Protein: CASSGGRSYEQYF.

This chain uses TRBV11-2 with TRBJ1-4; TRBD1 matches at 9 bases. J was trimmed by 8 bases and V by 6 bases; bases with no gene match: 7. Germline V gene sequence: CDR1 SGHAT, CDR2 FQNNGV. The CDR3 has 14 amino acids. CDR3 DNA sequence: TGTGCCAGCAGTCCGGGACAGGGTCGGGAAAAACTGTTTTTT. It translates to CASSPGQGREKLFF.